These 28 T cell receptor beta chains share one sample of origin, sequenced in a study of blood T cell repertoires in COVID-19. Clones were read by immunoSEQ multiplex PCR, and TCRdb kept only the in-frame ones, dropping some. The sample holds about 270,000 clones, approximately 90% seen once. Sequencing input: PBMCs or T cells enriched from blood (not recorded which). Source of these receptors: a man aged 40-49 years who had been exposed to COVID-19.

The chain has TRBV4-2 and TRBJ1-4; D is unresolved. The CDR3 is 13 residues long. V was shortened by 1 base and J by 6 bases, with 6 bases between the two germline ends. Germline CDR1 is LGHNA and CDR2 is YNFKEQ. The CDR3 protein is CASSQVIYEKLFF. The CDR3 DNA is TGTGCCAGCAGCCAAGTAATATATGAAAAACTGTTTTTT.

This sequence joins TRBV28 and TRBJ2-7; D not resolved. Germline loops: CDR1 MDHEN, CDR2 SYDVKM. The CDR3 has 12 amino acids. V lost 2 bases and J lost 7, with 9 bases in between. In nucleotides, the CDR3 is TGTGCCAGCAGTTTAGGAGTCGGGGAGCAGTACTTC. It encodes CASSLGVGEQYF.

The genes are TRBV7-3 and TRBJ2-5; a weak D match, TRBD2 (5 bases). CDR1 is SGHTA and CDR2 is FQGTGA in the germline V gene. This CDR3 comprises 14 residues. V was trimmed by 1 base and J by 5 bases, leaving 11 bases between them. CDR3 coding DNA: TGTGCCAGCAGCTTAATGGGGAGTGGGGAGACCCAGTACTTC. Translated, it gives CASSLMGSGETQYF.

This rearrangement joins TRBV6-5 to TRBJ2-5; 9 bases fit TRBD2. Losses at the gene ends were 7 bases for V and 5 bases for J; bases not matched to a gene: 11. The CDR3 has 15 residues. Germline CDR1 MNHEY, CDR2 SVGAGI. CDR3 region: CASTTSGGKGETQYF. In DNA, the CDR3 is TGTGCCAGCACCACGAGCGGGGGGAAGGGGGAGACCCAGTACTTC.

This clone was seen more than once but under ten times. The genes are TRBV7-9 and TRBJ1-2, with D hard to call. The CDR3 spans 14 residues. Trimming took off 1 base at V and 2 bases at J, with 8 bases between the two ends. Per the germline V gene, CDR1 is SEHNR and CDR2 is FQNEAQ (reference sequence). The CDR3 nucleotides are TGTGCCAGCAGCTTAGAGCTGAGGAACTATGGCTACACCTTC. Amino acid sequence: CASSLELRNYGYTF.

The V and J genes are TRBV28 and TRBJ1-1, with 7 nucleotides matching TRBD1. The CDR3 length is 15 residues. Trimming at V came to 6 bases and at J to 4 bases, leaving 11 bases not matched to a gene. Germline-derived CDR1 and CDR2 are MDHEN and SYDVKM. The CDR3 reads CASSAWDSGGTEAFF. CDR3 DNA: TGTGCCAGCAGCGCTTGGGACAGCGGGGGCACTGAAGCTTTCTTT.

The CDR3 DNA is TGTGCCTGGAGTGAGGACAGTCCCCTCTTGGCCCAGTACTTC. It specifies CAWSEDSPLLAQYF. The V call is TRBV30, the J call TRBJ2-5; tentatively, D is TRBD1 (6 bases). The CDR3 sequence is 14 residues long. The V and J ends lost 1 base and 9 bases respectively, with 18 bases between them. Germline loops: CDR1 GTSNPN, CDR2 SVGIG (reference sequence). Combining the CDR3 with reference TRBV30 and TRBJ2-5 gives the whole variable domain SQTIHQWPATLVQPVGSPLSLECTVEGTSNPNLYWYRQAAGRGLQLLFYSVGIGQISSEVPQNLSASRPQDRQFILSSKKLLLSDSGFYLCAWSEDSPLLAQYFGPGTRLLVL.

The genes are TRBV5-4 and TRBJ1-2, with 8 positions matching TRBD1. V was clipped by 2 bases and J by 3 bases; unmatched bases: 3. The CDR3 sequence is 14 residues long. Germline CDR1 SGHNT, CDR2 YYREEE (reference sequence). This CDR3 reads CASSLQGEDYGYTF. The CDR3 DNA sequence: TGTGCCAGCAGCTTACAGGGGGAAGACTATGGCTACACCTTC.

The chain combines TRBV3-1 (or the pseudogene TRBV3-2) with TRBJ2-3, with D possibly TRBD1 on 6 matching bases. The CDR3 contains 15 residues. V lost 0 bases to trimming and J lost 2 bases, with 9 bases between them. Germline V gene data show CDR1 as LGHDT and CDR2 as YNNKEL (reference sequence). CDR3 coding DNA: TGTGCCAGCAGCCAAGACGGACAGCACACAGATACGCAGTATTTT. Translated, it gives CASSQDGQHTDTQYF.

This chain links TRBV24-1 with TRBJ2-1; 9 bases fit TRBD2. The V gene's germline CDR1 is KGHDR and CDR2 SFDVKD. Losses at the gene ends were 9 bases for V and 0 bases for J; bases not matched to a gene: 14. The CDR3 is 18 residues long. The CDR3 DNA reads as TGTGCCACCGGGGGGTCCGTAGCGGGAGCCAACTCCTACAATGAGCAGTTCTTC. Translating it yields CATGGSVAGANSYNEQFF.

The chain couples TRBV28 to TRBJ2-7; 7 bases map to TRBD2. The germline CDR1 and CDR2 sequences are MDHEN and SYDVKM. The CDR3 has 17 residues. The V gene end was trimmed by 1 base and the J gene end by 0 bases; junction bases not matched to a gene: 9. CDR3 residues: CASSLSHRGSFSYEQYF. The CDR3 nucleotides read TGTGCCAGCAGTTTATCCCACCGCGGGAGTTTCTCCTACGAGCAGTACTTC. The full variable domain, its missing parts supplied by reference TRBV28 and TRBJ2-7, is DVKVTQSSRYLVKRTGEKVFLECVQDMDHENMFWYRQDPGLGLRLIYFSYDVKMKEKGDIPEGYSVSREKKERFSLILESASTNQTSMYLCASSLSHRGSFSYEQYFGPGTRLTVT.

This chain joins TRBV3-1 (or the pseudogene TRBV3-2) and TRBJ2-7, with D perhaps TRBD2 (5 bases). This CDR3 contains 16 residues. The V end lost 0 bases, the J end lost 4 bases, and 16 bases lay between the germline ends. Germline CDR1 reads LGHDT; CDR2 reads YNNKEL (reference sequence). The CDR3 loop is CASSQEGFAGGYEQYF. For the CDR3, the DNA is TGTGCCAGCAGCCAAGAGGGTTTCGCGGGTGGTTACGAGCAGTACTTC.

V usage is TRBV5-1 and J usage is TRBJ2-7; a possible D gene is TRBD1 (6 bases). CDR3 length equals 15 residues. V was trimmed by 4 bases and J by 0 bases, leaving 14 bases between them. The germline V gene encodes CDR1 SGHRS and CDR2 YFSETQ. CDR3 DNA: TGCGCCAGCAGCAGTACCGGGACAAGCTCCTACGAGCAGTACTTC. This encodes CASSSTGTSSYEQYF.

The chain combines TRBV3-1 (or the pseudogene TRBV3-2) with TRBJ1-4; 10 bases are shared with TRBD1. CDR3 length equals 16 residues. CDR1 and CDR2 from the germline V gene are LGHDT and YNNKEL (reference sequence). V trimming: 4 bases; J trimming: 8 bases; junction bases outside the gene matches: 10. The CDR3 DNA sequence: TGTGCCAGCAGCCCAGAATCCGGGACAGGGGACGAAAAACTGTTTTTT. This gives the protein CASSPESGTGDEKLFF.

This sequence joins TRBV5-6 and TRBJ2-1; possibly TRBD2 for D (6 bases). V was pared by 3 bases and J by 10 bases, with 14 bases between. CDR3 length: 13 amino acids. Germline V gene data show CDR1 as SGHDT and CDR2 as YYEEEE. The CDR3 loop is CASSWDLAREQFF. CDR3 DNA: TGTGCCAGCAGCTGGGACTTAGCACGCGAGCAGTTCTTC.

This chain links TRBV7-9 with TRBJ1-6; D might be TRBD1 (5 bases). The ends were cut back, 2 bases at V and 6 bases at J, with 8 bases in the middle. The CDR3 extends over 14 amino acids. Per germline, CDR1 SEHNR and CDR2 FQNEAQ (reference sequence). CDR3 in amino acids: CASSLKRGNSPLHF. The CDR3 region has the DNA TGTGCCAGCAGCTTAAAAAGGGGTAATTCACCCCTCCACTTT.

The chain recombines TRBV19 with TRBJ1-6; no reliable D call. Trimming removed 3 bases from V and 3 bases from J, with 15 bases in between. CDR1 LNHDA and CDR2 SQIVND come from the germline V gene (reference sequence). The CDR3 sequence is 17 residues long. This chain's CDR3 is CASSIGGRKLYNSPLHF. DNA for the CDR3: TGTGCCAGTAGTATCGGAGGGCGGAAACTCTATAATTCACCCCTCCACTTT.

The chain combines TRBV19 with TRBJ2-7; TRBD1 matches at 10 bases. V shed 5 bases and J 2 bases; nucleotides not matched to a gene: 6. The CDR3 length is 15 residues. Germline-derived CDR1 and CDR2 are LNHDA and SQIVND (reference sequence). The CDR3 region is CASSAPGQGTYEQYF. Written as DNA, the CDR3 is TGTGCCAGTAGTGCTCCGGGACAGGGGACCTACGAGCAGTACTTC.

This chain links TRBV7-3 with TRBJ1-1; a possible D gene is TRBD1 (6 bases). The CDR3 is made up of 13 amino acids. Germline values: CDR1 SGHTA, CDR2 FQGTGA. V lost 5 bases and J lost 1, with 8 bases in between. The CDR3 sequence: CASSTQGNTEAFF. The DNA for the CDR3 is TGTGCCAGCAGCACACAGGGGAACACTGAAGCTTTCTTT.

This clone was found once. This rearrangement joins TRBV3-1 (or the pseudogene TRBV3-2) to TRBJ2-1, with 7 bases matching TRBD1. The CDR3 covers 12 residues. J lost 8 bases, V lost 6 bases, and 4 bases had no gene match. The germline CDR1 and CDR2 sequences are LGHDT and YNNKEL (reference sequence). CDR3 DNA sequence: TGTGCCAGCAGTCGACAGGGCGATGAGCAGTTCTTC. Translating gives CASSRQGDEQFF.

The J gene is TRBJ1-6, the V gene TRBV7-2; D call uncertain. Germline-derived CDR1 and CDR2 are SGHTA and FQGNSA. Deletions cut 1 base from V and 6 bases from J, with 16 bases between. The CDR3 extends over 17 amino acids. CDR3 residues: CASSLVGTGEANSPLHF. The CDR3 DNA sequence: TGTGCCAGCAGCTTAGTCGGCACGGGAGAGGCTAATTCACCCCTCCACTTT.

This chain connects TRBV19 to TRBJ1-1; 7 positions match TRBD1. Germline CDR1 reads LNHDA; CDR2 reads SQIVND (reference sequence). The CDR3 consists of 13 residues. V lost 2 bases, J lost 6 bases, and 3 bases stayed unmatched. CDR3 amino acids: CASSILGTAEAFF. The DNA of the CDR3 is TGTGCCAGTAGTATATTAGGGACAGCTGAAGCTTTCTTT.

V is TRBV4-2 and J is TRBJ1-1; D is possibly TRBD1 (5 bases). Per the germline V gene, CDR1 is LGHNA and CDR2 is YNFKEQ. The CDR3 length is 17 residues. V dropped 3 bases and J dropped 1 base, with 18 bases sitting between them. CDR3 in DNA: TGTGCCAGCAGCCATGACAGAGACGGTAGAAAGAACACTGAAGCTTTCTTT. Its translation is CASSHDRDGRKNTEAFF.

The J gene is TRBJ1-1, the V gene TRBV5-1, with D possibly TRBD1 on 6 matching bases. CDR3 length: 15 amino acids. Germline-derived CDR1 and CDR2 are SGHRS and YFSETQ. V shed 4 bases and J shed 2 bases, with 15 bases lying between them. The CDR3 bases are TGCGCCAGCAGCCCAGGGGCGCGCGGAAACACTGAAGCTTTCTTT. Translating gives CASSPGARGNTEAFF.

The chain is built from TRBV5-1 and TRBJ1-4, with 8 bases fitting TRBD1. Germline CDR1 and CDR2: SGHRS and YFSETQ. The CDR3 covers 16 residues. Trimming removed 3 bases from V and 4 bases from J; junction bases left unmatched: 8. CDR3 in DNA: TGCGCCAGCAGCTCCGGGGGGACAGGAGTTAATGAAAAACTGTTTTTT. Its protein is CASSSGGTGVNEKLFF.

The rearrangement links TRBV28 to TRBJ1-5, with 10 bases aligning to TRBD1. V lost 2 bases and J lost 6; bases outside the gene matches: 7. Germline V CDR1 and CDR2: MDHEN, SYDVKM. The CDR3 totals 16 residues. The CDR3 reads CASSLIGTGDIQPQHF. CDR3 sequence (DNA): TGTGCCAGCAGTTTAATTGGGACAGGGGATATTCAGCCCCAGCATTTT.

This clone was detected a few times. This chain joins TRBV7-9 and TRBJ2-2; maybe TRBD2 (6 bases). This CDR3 has 15 amino acids. Trimming removed 1 base from V and 6 bases from J, with 12 bases in between. Germline V gene data show CDR1 as SEHNR and CDR2 as FQNEAQ (reference sequence). The CDR3 sequence: CASSLGGMVAGELFF. Written as DNA, the CDR3 is TGTGCCAGCAGCTTAGGCGGGATGGTCGCCGGGGAGCTGTTTTTT.

As DNA, the CDR3 is TGTGCCAGCAGCTCCGGGACACACAATGAGCAGTTCTTC. Protein product: CASSSGTHNEQFF. The chain combines TRBV7-9 with TRBJ2-1; D is possibly TRBD1 (6 bases). The CDR3 length is 13 residues. Germline V CDR1 and CDR2: SEHNR, FQNEAQ (reference sequence). V lost 4 bases and J lost 5, with 9 bases in between.